These 14 T cell receptor beta chains originate from one sample sequenced in a study of T cells in Graves' hyperthyroidism and ophthalmopathy. Using RNA transcripts as the source, TCR beta CDR3 regions were amplified. The TCR CDR3 first-round RT-PCR relied on the HTBI primer set. TCRdb itself ran the multiplex PCR reads through MiXCR, one entry per CDR3 protein. Among about 380,000 distinct CDR3 sequences listed, roughly 14% were seen once. Sequencing used blood. Every receptor here comes from a man younger than 40 with Graves' hyperthyroidism that later progressed to Graves' ophthalmopathy.

This clonotype was observed many times. The CDR3 sequence: CASSEGLAGGGEQFF. The CDR3, as DNA: TGTGCCAGCAGTGAGGGACTAGCGGGGGGTGGTGAGCAGTTCTTC. The chain has TRBV28 and TRBJ2-1; the match to TRBD2 covers 15 bases. Germline V gives CDR1 MDHEN, CDR2 SYDVKM. V dropped 5 bases and J dropped 9; count of bases not matched to a gene: 5. The CDR3 spans 15 residues.

This clonotype was seen repeatedly, ten times or more. The chain links TRBV5-1 to TRBJ2-1; 9 bases are a match to TRBD1. Germline V CDR1 and CDR2: SGHRS, YFSETQ. J was trimmed by 7 bases and V by 2 bases; bases with no gene match: 7. The CDR3 is 15 residues long. The CDR3 DNA reads TGCGCCAGCAGCTTCAGAACAGGGGGCTTGAATGAGCAGTTCTTC. It codes for CASSFRTGGLNEQFF. Full variable domain (rest looked up from reference TRBV5-1 and TRBJ2-1): KAGVTQTPRYLIKTRGQQVTLSCSPISGHRSVSWYQQTPGQGLQFLFEYFSETQRNKGNFPGRFSGRQFSNSRSEMNVSTLELGDSALYLCASSFRTGGLNEQFFGPGTRLTVL.

Ten or more counts support this clonotype. This chain uses TRBV7-9 with TRBJ2-7; 7 bases are a match to TRBD2. The CDR3 spans 13 residues. V dropped 7 bases and J dropped 7; count of bases not matched to a gene: 10. The germline CDR1 and CDR2 sequences are SEHNR and FQNEAQ (reference sequence). The CDR3 reads CASTPGWGGEQYF. As DNA, the CDR3 is TGTGCCAGCACCCCGGGATGGGGGGGGGAGCAGTACTTC.

Points on this clonotype: It may be a read error: a sequence one base away is much more abundant. The rearrangement links TRBV11-3 to TRBJ2-1, with D perhaps assigned TRBD1 or TRBD2 (6 bases each). CDR1 is SGHNT, CDR2 YENEEA, per germline. This CDR3 is built from 14 residues. CDR3 coding DNA: TGTGCCAGCAGCCGACCCGGGGGCGCGGATGAGCAGTTATTC. Residues: CASSRPGGADEQLF. Full variable domain (outside the CDR3, taken from reference TRBV11-3 and TRBJ2-1): EAGVVQSPRYKIIEKKQPVAFWCNPISGHNTLYWYLQNLGQGPELLIRYENEEAVDDSQLPKDRFSAERLKGVDSTLKIQPAELGDSAVYLCASSRPGGADEQLFGPGTRLTVL.

This chain uses TRBV28 with TRBJ2-7, with D possibly TRBD1 on 5 matching bases. This CDR3 spans 12 amino acids. CDR1 and CDR2 (germline): MDHEN, SYDVKM. Between the trimmed V and J ends, which lost 7 bases and 4 bases, there was a span of 11 bases. The CDR3 reads CASNTPGYEQYF. The DNA for the CDR3 is TGTGCCAGCAACACCCCAGGGTACGAGCAGTACTTC. The complete variable domain, with remaining parts taken from reference TRBV28 and TRBJ2-7, reads DVKVTQSSRYLVKRTGEKVFLECVQDMDHENMFWYRQDPGLGLRLIYFSYDVKMKEKGDIPEGYSVSREKKERFSLILESASTNQTSMYLCASNTPGYEQYFGPGTRLTVT.

V and J are TRBV6-5 and TRBJ2-1, with a possible D match to TRBD1 (5 bases). Germline CDR1 reads MNHEY; CDR2 reads SVGAGI. The V end was cut by 2 bases, the J end by 3 bases, with 8 bases between. The CDR3 runs 14 residues. CDR3 nucleotide sequence: TGTGCCAGCAGTTACGACAGATACTACAATGAGCAGTTCTTC. Its protein product is CASSYDRYYNEQFF.

This chain uses TRBV7-9 with TRBJ2-5; D is ambiguous. Trimming stripped 4 bases from V and 2 bases from J, with 14 bases between. CDR1 is SEHNR and CDR2 is FQNEAQ in the germline V gene (reference sequence). This CDR3 region has 15 residues. CDR3 in DNA: TGTGCCAGCAGCTCCTCGGGTAGAAATCAAGAGACCCAGTACTTC. Translating gives CASSSSGRNQETQYF.

This chain links TRBV7-9 with TRBJ1-2; TRBD1 aligns across 12 bases. The germline V gene encodes CDR1 SEHNR and CDR2 FQNEAQ (reference sequence). This CDR3 has 17 amino acids. V was pared by 1 base and J by 7 bases, with 10 bases of the junction left unmatched. CDR3 amino acids: CASSLVSVGTGGPGYTF. The CDR3, as DNA: TGTGCCAGCAGCTTAGTTTCCGTTGGGACAGGGGGCCCTGGCTACACCTTC.

This chain uses TRBV19 with TRBJ1-4; D possibly corresponds to TRBD1 (6 bases). The V gene lost 5 bases and the J gene lost 7 bases, with 14 bases spanning the gap. Germline V gene data show CDR1 as LNHDA and CDR2 as SQIVND (reference sequence). This CDR3 comprises 14 residues. The CDR3 spells CASSPQGGSEKLFF. The CDR3 DNA is TGTGCCAGTAGTCCACAGGGAGGTTCTGAAAAACTGTTTTTT.

The chain joins TRBV28 to TRBJ1-5; 8 bases match TRBD1. J lost 4 bases, V lost 4 bases, and 6 bases had no gene match. Germline assignment: CDR1 MDHEN and CDR2 SYDVKM. CDR3 length equals 15 residues. The CDR3 nucleotides read TGTGCCAGCAGTTCGCGGGACAGGAGAAATCAGCCCCAGCATTTT. Its translation: CASSSRDRRNQPQHF. The variable domain in full, completed from reference TRBV28 and TRBJ1-5, reads DVKVTQSSRYLVKRTGEKVFLECVQDMDHENMFWYRQDPGLGLRLIYFSYDVKMKEKGDIPEGYSVSREKKERFSLILESASTNQTSMYLCASSSRDRRNQPQHFGDGTRLSIL.

This clonotype was seen at least ten times. V usage is TRBV11-3 and J usage is TRBJ2-3; weak D call: TRBD1 (6 bases). From germline, CDR1 is SGHNT and CDR2 YENEEA. CDR3 length: 14 amino acids. V was cut by 6 bases and J by 2 bases, with 12 bases left in between. CDR3 sequence reads: CASSLDSSTDTQYF. The CDR3 region has the DNA TGTGCCAGCAGTTTGGACAGCTCCACAGATACGCAGTATTTT.

This clonotype was seen a few times. The rearrangement links TRBV5-1 to TRBJ1-4; D is unresolved. Germline-derived CDR1 and CDR2 are SGHRS and YFSETQ. The V gene lost 4 bases and the J gene lost 7 bases, with 14 bases spanning the gap. The CDR3 is 14 amino acids. CDR3 bases: TGCGCCAGCAGCCGCCTAAGTCGTGGTGAAAAACTGTTTTTT. Translated, it gives CASSRLSRGEKLFF.

This clonotype was seen many times. This sequence joins TRBV7-2 and TRBJ1-2; 8 nucleotides match TRBD1. The CDR3 consists of 14 residues. CDR1 and CDR2 from the germline V gene are SGHTA and FQGNSA. V trimming: 2 bases; J trimming: 4 bases; junction bases outside the gene matches: 3. The CDR3 here is CASSLQGASYGYTF. In nucleotides, the CDR3 is TGTGCCAGCAGCTTACAGGGGGCGAGCTATGGCTACACCTTC.

The chain recombines TRBV7-9 with TRBJ2-1; D may correspond to TRBD1 or TRBD2 (5 bases each). Germline CDR1 is SEHNR and CDR2 is FQNEAQ (reference sequence). There are 13 residues in the CDR3. The germline V and J ends were trimmed by 2 bases and 12 bases, with 14 bases remaining between them. For the CDR3, the DNA is TGTGCCAGCAGCTTATTAGGGGAGCGGTGGCAGTTCTTC. Amino acids: CASSLLGERWQFF.